A single sample is the source of the 9 T cell receptor beta chains below, sequenced in a study of T cells in Graves' hyperthyroidism and ophthalmopathy. Regions amplified from RNA transcripts were the TCR beta CDR3 regions. TCR CDR3 underwent first-round RT-PCR with the HTBI primer set. TCRdb used MiXCR to reprocess the multiplex PCR reads, holding one entry per CDR3 protein. The table lists a few hundred thousand distinct CDR3 sequences, about 15% of them singletons, with under 7.5% in the top ten. The sequenced sample was blood. The receptors derive from a woman in her 30s with Graves' hyperthyroidism.

The rearrangement joins TRBV28 to TRBJ1-4; TRBD1 matches 8 bases. From germline, CDR1 is MDHEN and CDR2 SYDVKM. This CDR3 is built from 14 residues. V lost 8 bases, J lost 4 bases, and 6 bases stayed unmatched. This CDR3 is CASAGQGINEKLFF. In DNA form, the CDR3 reads TGTGCCAGCGCTGGACAGGGCATTAATGAAAAACTGTTTTTT.

This clonotype was observed a few times. The chain is built from TRBV19 and TRBJ2-7; TRBD1 matches 9 bases. There are 15 residues in the CDR3. V lost 4 bases, J lost 3 bases, and 7 bases stayed unmatched. Germline V gene data show CDR1 as LNHDA and CDR2 as SQIVND (reference sequence). CDR3 amino acids: CASSNRDREDYEQYF. The CDR3 coding sequence is TGTGCCAGTAGTAATAGGGACAGGGAAGACTACGAGCAGTACTTC.

The chain has TRBV4-3 and TRBJ1-4; D may be TRBD1 (6 bases). CDR3 length: 14 amino acids. Germline CDR1 is LGHNA and CDR2 is YSLEER. V shed 1 base and J shed 8 bases, with 11 bases lying between them. CDR3 protein: CASSQGGHSEKLFF. The CDR3 region has the DNA TGCGCCAGCAGCCAAGGGGGACACAGCGAAAAACTGTTTTTT.

This clonotype was seen repeatedly, ten times or more. The V gene is TRBV28, the J gene TRBJ2-3, with D maybe TRBD2 (5 bases). This CDR3 region has 13 residues. Germline loops: CDR1 MDHEN, CDR2 SYDVKM. The germline V and J ends were trimmed by 8 bases and 0 bases, with 9 bases remaining between them. The CDR3 nucleotides read TGTGCCAGCTCGGGGTCTAGCACAGATACGCAGTATTTT. It yields the protein CASSGSSTDTQYF.

As DNA, the CDR3 is TGTGCCAGCAGCCAAGGGACAGGGGGCAGGGAGACCCAGTACTTC. It encodes CASSQGTGGRETQYF. The rearrangement uses TRBV5-5 and TRBJ2-5; TRBD1 aligns across 12 bases. Trimming took 4 bases from V and 5 from J; bases not matched to a gene: 6. The length of the CDR3 is 15 residues. Per germline, CDR1 SGHKS and CDR2 YYEKEE (reference sequence).

This clonotype was seen ten or more times. This chain uses TRBV28 with TRBJ2-7; D may be TRBD1 (6 bases). The V and J ends lost 11 bases and 2 bases respectively, with 16 bases between them. This CDR3 comprises 13 residues. Germline V gene sequence: CDR1 MDHEN, CDR2 SYDVKM. CDR3 coding DNA: TGTGCCGGAGCCCGGGACACAGCCTACGAGCAGTACTTC. It codes for CAGARDTAYEQYF.

The V and J genes are TRBV18 and TRBJ2-2; D is perhaps TRBD1 or TRBD2 (5 bases each). CDR3 length: 13 residues. Trimming stripped 1 base from V and 6 bases from J, with 6 bases between. Germline V lookup: CDR1 KGHSH, CDR2 LQKENI. The CDR3 DNA follows: TGTGCCAGCTCACCACGGGGACCCGGGGAGCTGTTTTTT. Its protein is CASSPRGPGELFF.

This clonotype was recorded at least ten times. V usage is TRBV28 and J usage is TRBJ2-4; 15 bases are shared with TRBD2. The V gene end was trimmed by 2 bases and the J gene end by 3 bases; junction bases not matched to a gene: 11. The length of the CDR3 is 20 residues. CDR1 is MDHEN and CDR2 is SYDVKM in the germline V gene. The CDR3: CASSLGPGLAGGGGKNIQYF. The CDR3 DNA is TGTGCCAGCAGTTTAGGCCCCGGACTAGCGGGAGGGGGTGGCAAAAACATTCAGTACTTC.

This clonotype was counted only a few times. This sequence joins TRBV6-1 and TRBJ2-3, with 9 positions matching TRBD1. Germline values: CDR1 MNHNS, CDR2 SASEGT. The length of the CDR3 is 18 residues. The ends lost 4 bases at V and 5 bases at J; junction bases unmatched: 16. This chain's CDR3 is CASSGLSSGTGSIDTQYF. In DNA, the CDR3 is TGTGCCAGCAGTGGTCTATCCTCCGGGACAGGGAGTATAGATACGCAGTATTTT.